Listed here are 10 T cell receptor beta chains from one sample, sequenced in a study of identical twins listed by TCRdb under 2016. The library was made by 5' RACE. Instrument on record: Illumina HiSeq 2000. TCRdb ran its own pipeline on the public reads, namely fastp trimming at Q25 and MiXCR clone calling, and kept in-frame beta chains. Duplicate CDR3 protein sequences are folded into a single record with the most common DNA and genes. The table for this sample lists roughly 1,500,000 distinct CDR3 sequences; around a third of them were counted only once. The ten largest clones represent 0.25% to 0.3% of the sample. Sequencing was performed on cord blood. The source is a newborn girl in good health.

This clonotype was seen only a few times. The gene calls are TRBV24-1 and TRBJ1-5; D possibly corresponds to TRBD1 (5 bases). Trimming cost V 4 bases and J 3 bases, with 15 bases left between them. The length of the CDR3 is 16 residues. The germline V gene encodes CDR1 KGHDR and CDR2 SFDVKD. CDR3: CATSDRQGRFNQPQHF. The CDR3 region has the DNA TGTGCCACCAGTGACCGGCAGGGAAGATTCAATCAGCCCCAGCATTTT.

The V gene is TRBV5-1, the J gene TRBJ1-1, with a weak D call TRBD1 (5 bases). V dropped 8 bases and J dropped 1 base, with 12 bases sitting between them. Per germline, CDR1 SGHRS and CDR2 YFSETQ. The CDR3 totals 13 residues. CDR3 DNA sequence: TGCGCCAGTTTCCTCGACAGGAACACTGAAGCTTTCTTT. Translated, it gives CASFLDRNTEAFF.

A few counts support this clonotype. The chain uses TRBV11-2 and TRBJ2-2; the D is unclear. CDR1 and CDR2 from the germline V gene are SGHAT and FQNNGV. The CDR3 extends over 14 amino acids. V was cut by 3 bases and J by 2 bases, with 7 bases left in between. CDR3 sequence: CASSFNRNTGELFF. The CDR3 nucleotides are TGTGCCAGCAGCTTTAACCGCAACACCGGGGAGCTGTTTTTT.

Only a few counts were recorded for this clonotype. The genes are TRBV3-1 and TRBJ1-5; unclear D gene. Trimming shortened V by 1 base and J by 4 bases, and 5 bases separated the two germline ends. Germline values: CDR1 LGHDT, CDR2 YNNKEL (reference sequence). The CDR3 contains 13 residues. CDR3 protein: CASSQGINQPQHF. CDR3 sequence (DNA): TGTGCCAGCAGCCAAGGGATTAATCAGCCCCAGCATTTT.

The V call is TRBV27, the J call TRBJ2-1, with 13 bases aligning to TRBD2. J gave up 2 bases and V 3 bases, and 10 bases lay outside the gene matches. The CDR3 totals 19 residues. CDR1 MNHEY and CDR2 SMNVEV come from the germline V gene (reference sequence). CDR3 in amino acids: CASSFLTSGRAYPYNEQFF. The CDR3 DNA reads TGTGCCAGCAGTTTCCTTACTAGCGGGAGGGCCTACCCCTACAATGAGCAGTTCTTC.

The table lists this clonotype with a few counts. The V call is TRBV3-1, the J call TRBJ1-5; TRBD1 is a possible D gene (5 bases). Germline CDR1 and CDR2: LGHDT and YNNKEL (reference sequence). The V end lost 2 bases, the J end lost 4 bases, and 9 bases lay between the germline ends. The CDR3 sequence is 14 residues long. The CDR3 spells CASSQWQGNQPQHF. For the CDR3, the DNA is TGTGCCAGCAGCCAATGGCAGGGAAATCAGCCCCAGCATTTT. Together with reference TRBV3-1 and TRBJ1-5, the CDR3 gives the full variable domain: DTAVSQTPKYLVTQMGNDKSIKCEQNLGHDTMYWYKQDSKKFLKIMFSYNNKELIINETVPNRFSPKSPDKAHLNLHINSLELGDSAVYFCASSQWQGNQPQHFGDGTRLSIL.

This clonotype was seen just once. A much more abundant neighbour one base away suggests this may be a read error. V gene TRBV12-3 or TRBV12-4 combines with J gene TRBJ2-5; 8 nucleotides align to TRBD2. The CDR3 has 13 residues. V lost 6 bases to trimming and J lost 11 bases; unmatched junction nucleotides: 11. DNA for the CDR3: TGTGCCAGCAGCCCGACATCACTAGCGGAGCAGTACTTC. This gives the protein CASSPTSLAEQYF.

The CDR3 coding sequence is TGTGCCAGCACCTCTGTGGGGGGTTTCAATCAGCCCCAGCATTTT. Translating gives CASTSVGGFNQPQHF. V is TRBV27 and J is TRBJ1-5, with D perhaps TRBD1 (5 bases). The CDR3 sequence is 15 residues long. V lost 7 bases, J lost 3 bases, and 16 bases lay in between. Germline loops: CDR1 MNHEY, CDR2 SMNVEV (reference sequence).

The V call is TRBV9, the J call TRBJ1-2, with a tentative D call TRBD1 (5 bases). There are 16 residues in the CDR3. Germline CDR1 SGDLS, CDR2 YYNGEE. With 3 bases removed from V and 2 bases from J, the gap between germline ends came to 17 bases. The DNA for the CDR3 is TGTGCCAGCAGCGCTTTGGGGGGGGGTAACAACTATGGCTACACCTTC. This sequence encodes CASSALGGGNNYGYTF.

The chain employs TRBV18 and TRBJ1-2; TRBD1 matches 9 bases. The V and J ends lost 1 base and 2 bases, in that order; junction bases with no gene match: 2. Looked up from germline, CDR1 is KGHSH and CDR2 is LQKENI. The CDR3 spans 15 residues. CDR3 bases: TGTGCCAGCTCACCACGGACAGGGGTGAACTATGGCTACACCTTC. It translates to CASSPRTGVNYGYTF. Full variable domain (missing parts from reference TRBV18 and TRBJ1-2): NAGVMQNPRHLVRRRGQEARLRCSPMKGHSHVYWYRQLPEEGLKFMVYLQKENIIDESGMPKERFSAEFPKEGPSILRIQQVVRGDSAAYFCASSPRTGVNYGYTFGSGTRLTVV.